What follows describes a single T cell receptor beta chain. Its target is not known. Nominally healthy donors were sampled, though unrecorded immune exposures were likely. The sample comes from a study of cytomegalovirus exposure and HLA in healthy donors. Study results and limitations: Clonal expansion, a later analysis showed, was greater in HLA-associated TCR beta chains than in equally common others.

The PCR used 60 Vbeta and 13 Jbeta primers. Sequenced by immunoSEQ multiplex PCR; TCRdb stores in-frame clones only, minus some. Of fewer than 100,000 clones detected, around 82% appear once; the ten largest clones hold roughly 3.2%. The sequenced material came from PBMCs. This clonotype was sampled from a man aged 35-49 years in good health and CMV-seronegative.

The CDR3 sequence is CASSFRQTPNTEAFF. CDR3 bases: TGTGCCAGCAGCTTTCGACAGACTCCGAACACTGAAGCTTTCTTT. This chain joins TRBV5-4 and TRBJ1-1, with TRBD1 as a possible D gene (5 bases). Germline lookup yields CDR1 SGHNT and CDR2 YYREEE (reference sequence). The CDR3 has 15 residues. With 2 bases removed from V and 1 base from J, the gap between germline ends came to 12 bases. Full variable domain (rest looked up from reference TRBV5-4 and TRBJ1-1): ETGVTQSPTHLIKTRGQQVTLRCSSQSGHNTVSWYQQALGQGPQFIFQYYREEENGRGNFPPRFSGLQFPNYSSELNVNALELDDSALYLCASSFRQTPNTEAFFGQGTRLTVV.